The following is a TCR beta chain sequence with its context. Its target is unknown. The sample originates from a study of blood T cells in healthy people across ages. Notes on the study in general: The authors considered diversity estimates from one million T cells to be underestimates.

CDR1 is KGHDR and CDR2 is SFDVKD in the germline V gene. This CDR3 comprises 12 residues. V gave up 4 bases and J gave up 3 bases, with 6 bases separating them. Primed by a sample-barcoded 5' primer and a J-beta primer mix, a second PCR proceeded for about 7 to 11 cycles. TCRdb ran MiXCR on the 5' RACE reads and lists one entry per CDR3 protein. This sample has 1.5 million to 2 million distinct CDR3 sequences, with around half found just once. This TCR was sampled from a woman in her 40s in good health. The rearrangement uses TRBV24-1 and TRBJ2-7; D gene unclear. The sequenced sample was blood. CDR3 amino acids: CATSEDRYEQYF. The CDR3, as DNA: TGTGCCACCAGTGAGGACCGCTACGAGCAGTACTTC.